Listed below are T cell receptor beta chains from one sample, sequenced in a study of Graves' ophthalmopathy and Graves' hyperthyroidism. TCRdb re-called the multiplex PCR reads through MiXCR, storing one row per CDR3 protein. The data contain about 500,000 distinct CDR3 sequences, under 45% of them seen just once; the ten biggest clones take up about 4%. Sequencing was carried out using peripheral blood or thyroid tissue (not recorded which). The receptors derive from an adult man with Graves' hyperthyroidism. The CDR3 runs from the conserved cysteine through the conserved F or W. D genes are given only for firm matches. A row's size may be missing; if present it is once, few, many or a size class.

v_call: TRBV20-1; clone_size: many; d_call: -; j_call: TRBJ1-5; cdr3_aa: CSARGPNQPQHF; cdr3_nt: TGCAGTGCTAGGGGGCCCAATCAGCCCCAGCATTTT
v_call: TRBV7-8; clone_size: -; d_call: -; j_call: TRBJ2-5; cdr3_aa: CASSLALRADPYF; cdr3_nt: TGTGCCAGCAGCTTAGCGCTAAGGGCGGACCCGTACTTC
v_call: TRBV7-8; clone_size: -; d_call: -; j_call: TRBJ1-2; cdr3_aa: CASSLVQSYGYTF; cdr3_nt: TGTGCCAGCAGCTTAGTACAGTCCTATGGCTACACCTTC
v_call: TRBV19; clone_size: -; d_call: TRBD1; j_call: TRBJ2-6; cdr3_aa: CASSIRGDRAGANVLTF; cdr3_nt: TGTGCCAGTAGTATTCGGGGGGACAGGGCTGGGGCCAACGTCCTGACTTTC
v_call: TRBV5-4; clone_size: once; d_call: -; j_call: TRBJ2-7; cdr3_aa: CASSLPRGTYEQYF; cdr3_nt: TGTGCCAGCAGCCTCCCGAGGGGGACCTACGAGCAGTACTTC
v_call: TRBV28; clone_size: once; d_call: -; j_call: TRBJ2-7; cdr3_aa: CASSLEAGFIYEQYF; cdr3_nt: TGTGCCAGCAGTTTAGAGGCAGGGTTTATCTACGAGCAGTACTTC
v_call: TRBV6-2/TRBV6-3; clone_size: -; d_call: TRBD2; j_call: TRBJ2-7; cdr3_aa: CASSFTGTGEGEQYF; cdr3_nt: TGTGCCAGCAGTTTTACCGGGACCGGGGAGGGAGAGCAGTACTTC
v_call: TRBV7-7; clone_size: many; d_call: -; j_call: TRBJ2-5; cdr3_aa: CASSWTDQETQYF; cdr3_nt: TGTGCTAGCAGCTGGACAGATCAAGAGACCCAGTACTTC
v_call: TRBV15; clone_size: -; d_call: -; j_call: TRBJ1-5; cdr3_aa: CATSRDLGYSDQPQHF; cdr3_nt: TGTGCCACCAGCAGAGATTTAGGGTATAGCGATCAGCCCCAGCATTTT
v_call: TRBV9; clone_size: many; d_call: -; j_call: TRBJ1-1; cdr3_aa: CASSATGGRGAFF; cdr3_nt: TGTGCCAGCAGCGCGACGGGGGGAAGGGGGGCTTTCTTT
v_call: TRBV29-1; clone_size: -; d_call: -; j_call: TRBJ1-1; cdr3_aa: CSLAQVEAFF; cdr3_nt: TGCAGCTTGGCGCAGGTTGAAGCTTTCTTT
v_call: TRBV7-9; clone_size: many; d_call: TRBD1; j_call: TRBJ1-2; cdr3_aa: CASSFVQGANGYTF; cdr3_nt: TGTGCCAGCAGCTTCGTACAGGGGGCTAATGGCTACACCTTC
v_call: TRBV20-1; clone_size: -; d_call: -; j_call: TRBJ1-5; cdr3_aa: CSASLREGRYNEPQHF; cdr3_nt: TGCAGTGCTAGTCTTCGGGAGGGCAGGTACAATGAGCCCCAGCATTTT
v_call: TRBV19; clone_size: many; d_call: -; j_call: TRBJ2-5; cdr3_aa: CASSGATSVEWETQYF; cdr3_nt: TGTGCCAGTAGTGGAGCCACGAGCGTAGAGTGGGAGACCCAGTACTTC
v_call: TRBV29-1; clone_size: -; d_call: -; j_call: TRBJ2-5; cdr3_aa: CSSPPRDQETQYF; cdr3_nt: TGCAGCTCACCACCCAGGGATCAAGAGACCCAGTACTTC
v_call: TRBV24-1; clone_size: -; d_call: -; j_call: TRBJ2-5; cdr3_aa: CATSSQARGAQETQYF; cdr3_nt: TGTGCCACCAGCAGCCAAGCAAGAGGGGCCCAAGAGACCCAGTACTTC
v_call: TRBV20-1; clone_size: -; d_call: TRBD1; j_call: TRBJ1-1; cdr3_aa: CSAGTGLVGTFF; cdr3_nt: TGCAGTGCCGGGACAGGGCTTGTTGGAACTTTCTTT
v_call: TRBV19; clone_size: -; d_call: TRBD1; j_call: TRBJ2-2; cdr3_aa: CASSMTGGPGELFF; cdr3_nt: TGTGCCAGTAGTATGACAGGGGGCCCCGGGGAGCTGTTTTTT
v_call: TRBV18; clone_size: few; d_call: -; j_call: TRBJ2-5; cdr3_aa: CASSPLQGATETQYF; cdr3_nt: TGTGCCAGCTCACCATTACAGGGTGCCACAGAGACCCAGTACTTC
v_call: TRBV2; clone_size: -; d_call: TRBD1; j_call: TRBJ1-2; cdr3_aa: CASSVDRGLGGYTF; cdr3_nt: TGTGCCAGCAGTGTCGACAGGGGACTAGGAGGCTACACCTTC
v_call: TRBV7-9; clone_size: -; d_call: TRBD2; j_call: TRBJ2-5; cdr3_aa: CASSRSGRGETQYF; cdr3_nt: TGTGCCAGCAGCCGCAGCGGGAGAGGGGAGACCCAGTACTTC
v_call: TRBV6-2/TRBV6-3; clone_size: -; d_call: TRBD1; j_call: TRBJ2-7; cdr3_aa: CATGQGSYEQYF; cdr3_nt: TGTGCCACCGGACAGGGCAGCTACGAGCAGTACTTC